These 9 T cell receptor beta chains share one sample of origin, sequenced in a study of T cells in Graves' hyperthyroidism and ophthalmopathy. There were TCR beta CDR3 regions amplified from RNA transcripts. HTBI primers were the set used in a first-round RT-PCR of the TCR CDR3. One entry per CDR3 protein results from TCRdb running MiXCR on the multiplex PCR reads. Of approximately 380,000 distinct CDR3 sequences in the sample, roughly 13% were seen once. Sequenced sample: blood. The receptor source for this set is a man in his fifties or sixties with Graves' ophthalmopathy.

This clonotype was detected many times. The CDR3 DNA sequence: TGCGCCAGCAGCCAAGTAGCGCGGTCCTACGAGCAGTACTTC. Translation gives CASSQVARSYEQYF. V usage is TRBV4-1 and J usage is TRBJ2-7; D may be TRBD2 (5 bases). Germline assignment: CDR1 MGHRA and CDR2 YSYEKL. Between the trimmed V and J ends, which lost 1 base and 1 base, there was a span of 8 bases. The CDR3 covers 14 residues.

The CDR3 DNA follows: TGCGCCAGCAGCTCTACCTGGACTAGCTCCAATGAGCAGTTCTTC. It codes for CASSSTWTSSNEQFF. The chain combines TRBV5-1 with TRBJ2-1, with 8 positions matching TRBD2. Germline V lookup: CDR1 SGHRS, CDR2 YFSETQ. V lost 3 bases and J lost 6; bases outside the gene matches: 8. The CDR3 is made up of 15 amino acids.

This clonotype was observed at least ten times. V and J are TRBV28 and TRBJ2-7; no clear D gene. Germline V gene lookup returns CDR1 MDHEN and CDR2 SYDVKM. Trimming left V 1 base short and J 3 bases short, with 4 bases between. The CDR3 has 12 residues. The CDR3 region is CASSLSYYEQYF. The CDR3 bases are TGTGCCAGCAGTTTATCCTACTACGAGCAGTACTTC.

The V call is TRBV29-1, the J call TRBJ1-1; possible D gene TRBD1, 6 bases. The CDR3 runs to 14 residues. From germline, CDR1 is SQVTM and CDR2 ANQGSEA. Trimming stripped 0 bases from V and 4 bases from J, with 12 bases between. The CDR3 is CSVEDLSRGTEAFF. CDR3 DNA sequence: TGCAGCGTTGAAGATCTCTCCAGGGGCACTGAAGCTTTCTTT.

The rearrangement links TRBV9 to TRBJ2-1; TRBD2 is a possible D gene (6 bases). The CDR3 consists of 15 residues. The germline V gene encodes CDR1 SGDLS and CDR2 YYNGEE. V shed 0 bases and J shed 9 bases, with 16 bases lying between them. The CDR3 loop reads CASSVVGAGGGEQFF. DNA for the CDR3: TGTGCCAGCAGCGTAGTTGGAGCCGGGGGTGGTGAGCAGTTCTTC.

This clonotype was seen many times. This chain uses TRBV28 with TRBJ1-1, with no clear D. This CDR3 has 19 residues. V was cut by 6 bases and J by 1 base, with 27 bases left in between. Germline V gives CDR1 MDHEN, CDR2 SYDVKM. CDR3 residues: CASSVLYRTEKAENTEAFF. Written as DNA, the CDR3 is TGTGCCAGCAGCGTATTATATAGGACGGAGAAGGCAGAGAACACTGAAGCTTTCTTT.

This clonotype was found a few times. The CDR3 reads CASSQPGLPNTGELFF. The CDR3 DNA reads as TGTGCCAGCAGCCAACCGGGACTACCGAACACCGGGGAGCTGTTTTTT. The V gene is TRBV14, the J gene TRBJ2-2, with 7 bases lining up with TRBD2. The J segment lost 0 bases and the V segment lost 2 bases, leaving 3 bases of the junction unmatched. CDR1 SGHDN and CDR2 FVKESK come from the germline V gene. There are 16 residues in the CDR3.

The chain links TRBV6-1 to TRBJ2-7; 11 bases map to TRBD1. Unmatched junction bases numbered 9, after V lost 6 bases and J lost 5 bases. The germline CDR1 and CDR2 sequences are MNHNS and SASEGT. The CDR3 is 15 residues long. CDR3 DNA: TGTGCCAGCAGATCTGGGACAGGGGGAACCCACGAGCAGTACTTC. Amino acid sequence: CASRSGTGGTHEQYF.

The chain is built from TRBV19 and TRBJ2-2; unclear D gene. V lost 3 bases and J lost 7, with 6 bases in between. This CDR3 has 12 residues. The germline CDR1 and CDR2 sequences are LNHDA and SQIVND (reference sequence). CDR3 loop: CASSMRSGELFF. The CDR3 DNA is TGTGCCAGTAGTATGAGGAGCGGGGAGCTGTTTTTT. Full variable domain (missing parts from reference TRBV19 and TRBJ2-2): DGGITQSPKYLFRKEGQNVTLSCEQNLNHDAMYWYRQDPGQGLRLIYYSQIVNDFQKGDIAEGYSVSREKKESFPLTVTSAQKNPTAFYLCASSMRSGELFFGEGSRLTVL.